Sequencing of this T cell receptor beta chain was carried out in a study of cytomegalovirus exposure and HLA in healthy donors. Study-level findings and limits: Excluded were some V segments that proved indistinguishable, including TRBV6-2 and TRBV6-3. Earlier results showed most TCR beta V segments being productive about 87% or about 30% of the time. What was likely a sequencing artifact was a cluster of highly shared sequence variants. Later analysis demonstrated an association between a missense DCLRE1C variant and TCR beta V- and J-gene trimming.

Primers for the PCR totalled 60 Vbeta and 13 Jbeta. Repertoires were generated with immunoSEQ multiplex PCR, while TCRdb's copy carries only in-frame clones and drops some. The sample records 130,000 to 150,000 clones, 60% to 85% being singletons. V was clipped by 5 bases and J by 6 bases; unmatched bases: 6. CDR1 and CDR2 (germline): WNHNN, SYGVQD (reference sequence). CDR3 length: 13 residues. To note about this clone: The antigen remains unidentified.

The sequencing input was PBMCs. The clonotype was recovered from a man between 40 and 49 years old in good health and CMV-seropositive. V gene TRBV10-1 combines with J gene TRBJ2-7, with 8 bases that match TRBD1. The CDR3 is CASSQDRDGEQYF. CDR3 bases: TGCGCCAGCAGTCAGGACAGGGACGGCGAGCAGTACTTC.